A selection of T cell receptor beta chains follows, all from one sample in a study of blood T cells in healthy people across ages. TCRdb processed the 5' RACE reads anew with MiXCR; each CDR3 protein has one entry. The sample consists of under 2,000,000 distinct CDR3 sequences, approximately 50% of them appearing once. The sequenced material came from blood. The receptors stem from a woman in her thirties or forties in good health. The CDR3 runs from the conserved cysteine through the conserved F or W. A D gene is named only where the DNA matches it firmly.

TRBJ2-3	TRBV5-1	TRBD2	CASSLSTSGGVTDTQYF
TRBJ2-7	TRBV11-2	NA	CASSPTTTRPPGFAYEQYF
TRBJ2-1	TRBV2	TRBD2	CASETSGGRDEQFF
TRBJ2-3	TRBV18	NA	CASSPLPQGRGTDTQYF
TRBJ2-1	TRBV10-3	TRBD2	CAISYSGGLNEQFF
TRBJ2-7	TRBV28	NA	CASSYPTEEDYEQYF
TRBJ2-5	TRBV24-1	NA	CATSDWGETQYF
TRBJ1-2	TRBV4-3	NA	CASSQELPVKWGYTF
TRBJ1-6	TRBV20-1	NA	CSATSLARGSNSPLHF
TRBJ2-7	TRBV27	TRBD2	CANSLSIAGGSYEQYF
TRBJ1-1	TRBV6-5	NA	CASSRPQGDTEAFF
TRBJ2-7	TRBV2	TRBD2	CASSGASGSYEQYF
TRBJ2-3	TRBV6-2/TRBV6-3	TRBD1	CASTKSRDRRTDTQYF
TRBJ1-4	TRBV6-5	TRBD1	CASSYSGTGNEKLFF
TRBJ2-7	TRBV7-9	TRBD1	CASSLPTGAGLGEQYF
TRBJ2-6	TRBV19	TRBD1	CASSWDRGPGANVLTF
TRBJ1-2	TRBV6-5	NA	CASSSHRRQIDYGYTF
TRBJ2-1	TRBV6-4	TRBD2	CASSQTSGFYNEQFF
TRBJ2-1	TRBV20-1	TRBD2	CSAQGGLAGRSSYNEQFF
TRBJ1-2	TRBV20-1	NA	CSARDAAGENYGYTF
TRBJ1-2	TRBV4-1	NA	CASSQGGDRYGYTF
TRBJ2-2	TRBV7-2	TRBD1	CASSLAGQGVPGELFF